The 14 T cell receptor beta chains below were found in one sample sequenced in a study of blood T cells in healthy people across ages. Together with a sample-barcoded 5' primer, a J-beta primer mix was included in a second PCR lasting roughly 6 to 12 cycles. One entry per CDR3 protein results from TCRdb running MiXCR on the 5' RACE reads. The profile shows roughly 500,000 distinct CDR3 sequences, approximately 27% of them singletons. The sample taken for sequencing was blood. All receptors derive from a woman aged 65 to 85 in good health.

The CDR3 nucleotides are TGTGCCAGCAGCAAAGGACGGGACAGGGGAGGCGAGCAGTACTTC. Its translation is CASSKGRDRGGEQYF. The chain employs TRBV21-1 and TRBJ2-7; the table's D call, TRBD1, was not checked against the DNA. TRBV21-1 is shown as a pseudogene. This CDR3 region has 15 residues.

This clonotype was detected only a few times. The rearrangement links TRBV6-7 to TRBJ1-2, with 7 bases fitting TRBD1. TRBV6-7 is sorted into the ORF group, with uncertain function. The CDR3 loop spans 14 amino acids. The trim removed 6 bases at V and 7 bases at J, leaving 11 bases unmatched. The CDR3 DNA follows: TGTGCCAGCAGACTCCTACAGGGGAAAAGTGGCTACACCTTC. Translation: CASRLLQGKSGYTF.

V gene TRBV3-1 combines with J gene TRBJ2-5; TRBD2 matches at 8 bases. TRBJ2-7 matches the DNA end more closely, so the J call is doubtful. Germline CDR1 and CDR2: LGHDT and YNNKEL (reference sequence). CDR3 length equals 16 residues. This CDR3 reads CASSPGREGVSYEQYF. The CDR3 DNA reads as TGTGCCAGCAGCCCCGGCCGGGAGGGGGTTTCCTACGAGCAGTACTTC.

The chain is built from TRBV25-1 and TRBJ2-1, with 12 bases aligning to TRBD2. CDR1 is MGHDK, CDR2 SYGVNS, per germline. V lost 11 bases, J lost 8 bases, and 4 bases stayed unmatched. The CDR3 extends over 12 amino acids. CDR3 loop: CASSGGAHEQFF. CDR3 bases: TGTGCCTCTAGCGGGGGGGCGCATGAGCAGTTCTTC.

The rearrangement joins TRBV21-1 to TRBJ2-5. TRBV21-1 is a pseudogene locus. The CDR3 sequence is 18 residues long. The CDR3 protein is CASSKGRSYSRFQETQYF. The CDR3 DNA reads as TGTGCCAGCAGCAAAGGGAGATCGTACAGCCGATTCCAAGAGACCCAGTACTTC.

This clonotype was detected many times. CDR3 sequence: CASSPGLDIQYF. As DNA, the CDR3 is TGCGCCAGCAGTCCGGGACTCGATATTCAGTACTTC. This chain uses TRBV5-1 with TRBJ2-4; maybe TRBD2 (6 bases). There are 12 residues in the CDR3. Trimming took 5 bases from V and 10 from J, leaving 13 bases between them. Germline loops: CDR1 SGHRS, CDR2 YFSETQ.

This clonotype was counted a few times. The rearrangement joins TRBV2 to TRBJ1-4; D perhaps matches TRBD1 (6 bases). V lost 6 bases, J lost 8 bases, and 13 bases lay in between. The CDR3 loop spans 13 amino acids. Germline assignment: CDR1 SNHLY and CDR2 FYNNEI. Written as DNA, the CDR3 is TGTGCCAGCAGGTACAGGGTGGAGGAAAAACTGTTTTTT. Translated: CASRYRVEEKLFF.

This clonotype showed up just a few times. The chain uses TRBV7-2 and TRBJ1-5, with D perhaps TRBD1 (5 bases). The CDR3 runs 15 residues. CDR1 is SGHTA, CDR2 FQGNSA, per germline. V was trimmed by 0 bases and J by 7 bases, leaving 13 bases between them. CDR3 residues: CASSLALRADQPQHF. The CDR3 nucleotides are TGTGCCAGCAGCTTAGCTCTCAGGGCTGACCAGCCCCAGCATTTT.

The CDR3 spells CASNSEGKYTDTQYF. The CDR3, as DNA: TGTGCCAGCAACTCAGAGGGGAAGTACACAGATACGCAGTATTTT. This rearrangement joins TRBV7-2 to TRBJ2-3; possibly TRBD1 or TRBD2 for D (5 bases each). CDR3 length: 15 residues. Trimming removed 7 bases from V and 2 bases from J, with 16 bases in between. CDR1 and CDR2 from the germline V gene are SGHTA and FQGNSA.

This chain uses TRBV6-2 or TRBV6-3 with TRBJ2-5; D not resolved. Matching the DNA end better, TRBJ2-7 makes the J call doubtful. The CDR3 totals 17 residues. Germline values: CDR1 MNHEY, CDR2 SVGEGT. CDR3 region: CASSWIWGSRTNYEQYF. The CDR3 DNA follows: TGTGCCAGCAGTTGGATTTGGGGAAGCCGGACGAACTACGAGCAGTACTTC.

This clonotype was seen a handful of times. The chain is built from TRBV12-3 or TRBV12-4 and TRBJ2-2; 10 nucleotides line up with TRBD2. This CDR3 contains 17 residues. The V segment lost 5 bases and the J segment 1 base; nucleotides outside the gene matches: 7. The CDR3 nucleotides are TGTGCCAGCAGTCGATCTAGCGGGGGACTGAACACCGGGGAGCTGTTTTTT. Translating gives CASSRSSGGLNTGELFF.

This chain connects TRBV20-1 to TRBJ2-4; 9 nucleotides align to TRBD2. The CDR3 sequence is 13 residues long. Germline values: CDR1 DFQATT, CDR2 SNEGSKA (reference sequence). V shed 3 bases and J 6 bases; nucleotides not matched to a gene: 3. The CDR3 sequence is CSASGGLANIQYF. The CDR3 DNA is TGCAGTGCTAGCGGGGGACTAGCAAACATTCAGTACTTC.

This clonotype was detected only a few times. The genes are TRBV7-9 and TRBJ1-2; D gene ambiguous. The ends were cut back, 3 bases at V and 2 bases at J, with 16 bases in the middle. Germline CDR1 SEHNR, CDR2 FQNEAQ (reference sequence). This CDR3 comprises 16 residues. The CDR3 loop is CASSFGGTLSNYGYTF. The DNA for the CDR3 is TGTGCCAGCAGCTTTGGCGGAACACTTTCGAACTATGGCTACACCTTC.

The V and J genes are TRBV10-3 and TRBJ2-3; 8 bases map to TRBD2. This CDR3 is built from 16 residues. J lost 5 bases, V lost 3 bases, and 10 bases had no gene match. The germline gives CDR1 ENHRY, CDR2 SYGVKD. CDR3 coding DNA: TGTGCCATCAGTGAAGCTAGCGGGTTTTCAGAAGATACGCAGTATTTT. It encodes CAISEASGFSEDTQYF.